The entry below gives a single TCR beta chain sequence along with its context. The sample belongs to a study of blood T cell repertoires in COVID-19. The Seattle patients joined while their infection was active and were tracked longitudinally afterward. The CDR3 covers 14 residues. CDR1 and CDR2 (germline): KGHSH, LQKENI. V lost 3 bases and J lost 5, with 13 bases in between. Profiling relied on immunoSEQ multiplex PCR, and the TCRdb table lists in-frame clones only, not all of them. The repertoire has about 130,000 clones, roughly 86% of them found once; the top ten carry roughly an eighth. V is TRBV18 and J is TRBJ1-1; D is ambiguous. The specimen was peripheral blood. The source is a woman aged 70-85 years with COVID-19, enrolled during active disease. CDR3 DNA sequence: TGTGCCAGCTCACCCGGGTTAGTTGGGACTGAAGCTTTCTTT. Translation gives CASSPGLVGTEAFF.